Listed below are T cell receptor beta chains from one sample, sequenced in a study of blood T cell repertoires in COVID-19. Sequencing was performed with immunoSEQ multiplex PCR; in TCRdb, only in-frame clones are kept and a portion is missing. There are roughly 250,000 clones in the sample; 80% to 90% occur only once, and 3.5% to 4.5% lies in the top ten. Input material: PBMCs or T cells enriched from blood (not recorded which). The receptor set was obtained from a woman between 25 and 40 years old who had recovered from COVID-19. Both conserved end residues are part of each CDR3. A D gene is named only where the DNA matches it firmly. Size is omitted from some rows. Given values are once, few, many or a class for expanded clones.

v_gene	j_gene	abundance	d_gene	CDR3nt	CDR3aa
TRBV18	TRBJ1-1	NA	NA	TGTGCCAGCTCACCAAACAGGAACACTGAAGCTTTCTTT	CASSPNRNTEAFF
TRBV7-9	TRBJ1-1	NA	NA	TGTGCCAGCAGCTTATTGCAAGGGGTTAACACTGAAGCTTTCTTT	CASSLLQGVNTEAFF
TRBV9	TRBJ2-1	NA	NA	TGTGCCAGCAGCGTAGCCCCTAACGGGAGTGATGAGCAGTTCTTC	CASSVAPNGSDEQFF
TRBV10-2	TRBJ1-2	NA	NA	TGCGCCAGCAGTGTGGGCCCTAACTATGGCTACACCTTC	CASSVGPNYGYTF
TRBV2	TRBJ2-1	NA	TRBD2	TGTGCCATCCATAGCGGGGGTGGGAATGAGCAGTTCTTC	CAIHSGGGNEQFF
TRBV6-1	TRBJ2-3	NA	TRBD1	TGTGCCAGCAGTGACTTTCAGGGGGTGGCAATGACTAGCACAGATACGCAGTATTTT	CASSDFQGVAMTSTDTQYF
TRBV19	TRBJ1-2	NA	NA	TGTGCCACCTTAGACAGACAACTACCCTATGGCTACACCTTC	CATLDRQLPYGYTF
TRBV5-6	TRBJ1-3	NA	NA	TGTGCCAGCAGCTTGGAATGGGGAGCTGGAAACACCATATATTTT	CASSLEWGAGNTIYF
TRBV3-1/TRBV3-2	TRBJ2-5	NA	TRBD1	TGTGCCGTACAGGGGGCACTACCTCACCAAGAGACCCAGTACTTC	CAVQGALPHQETQYF
TRBV7-9	TRBJ2-1	NA	NA	TGTGCCAGCAGCCCCAGAAAAGATGAGCAGTTCTTC	CASSPRKDEQFF
TRBV11-2	TRBJ2-7	NA	NA	TGTGCCAGCAGCTTAGGATCCCTAGCGCCGAAGGACGAGCAGTACTTC	CASSLGSLAPKDEQYF
TRBV2	TRBJ2-4	NA	TRBD1	TGTGCCAGCAGTGGGCCGGACAGGGAAAACATTCAGTACTTC	CASSGPDRENIQYF
TRBV3-1/TRBV3-2	TRBJ2-3	NA	TRBD2	TGTGCCAGCAGCCACGGGAGGACTAGCGGGGGGCCAGGCACAGATACGCAGTATTTT	CASSHGRTSGGPGTDTQYF
TRBV11-2	TRBJ1-1	NA	NA	TGTGCCAGCAGCTTAAACGACCAGGGCACTGAAGCTTTCTTT	CASSLNDQGTEAFF
TRBV6-5	TRBJ1-5	NA	NA	TGTGCCAGCAGCCGCCAGGGGACCAATCAGCCCCAGCATTTT	CASSRQGTNQPQHF
TRBV24-1	TRBJ1-5	few	TRBD1	TGTGCCACCAGTGACCGGAGAAACAGGGGTGGTCAGCCCCAGCATTTT	CATSDRRNRGGQPQHF
TRBV7-7	TRBJ2-1	NA	TRBD2	TGTGCCAGCAGCTTAGCCCACGTTTCTAGCGGGGGTCATGAGCAGTTCTTC	CASSLAHVSSGGHEQFF